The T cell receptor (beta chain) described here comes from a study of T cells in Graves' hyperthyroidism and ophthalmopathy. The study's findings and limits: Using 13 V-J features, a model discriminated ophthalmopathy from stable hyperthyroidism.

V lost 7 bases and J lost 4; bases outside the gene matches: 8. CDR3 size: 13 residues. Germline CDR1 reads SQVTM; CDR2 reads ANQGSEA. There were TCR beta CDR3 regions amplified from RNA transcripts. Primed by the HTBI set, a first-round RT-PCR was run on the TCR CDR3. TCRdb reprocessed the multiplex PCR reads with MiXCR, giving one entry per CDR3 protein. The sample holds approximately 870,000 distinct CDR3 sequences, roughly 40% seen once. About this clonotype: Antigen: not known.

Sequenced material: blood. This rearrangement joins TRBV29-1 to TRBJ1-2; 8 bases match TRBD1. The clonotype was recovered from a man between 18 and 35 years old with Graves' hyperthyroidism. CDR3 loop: CSATPGGGYGYTF. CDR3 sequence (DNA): TGCAGCGCGACCCCAGGGGGCGGCTATGGCTACACCTTC.